The 20 T cell receptor beta chains listed next were all sequenced from one sample in a study of metastatic and nonmetastatic thyroid tumors. No treatment of any kind had been given to any patient before thyroid surgery. TCRdb re-processed the PCR reads through MiXCR. The data contain about 24,000 clones, around 20% of them singletons. Sequencing used blood. These receptors all come from a male donor with papillary thyroid cancer or a benign thyroid nodule (not recorded which). Some clones in this sample may be carry-over from other donors' samples.

This clone is medium-sized in the sample. The CDR3 is CASSIQGAGNEQFF. The DNA of the CDR3 is TGCGCCAGCAGTATACAGGGGGCTGGCAATGAGCAGTTCTTC. The chain recombines TRBV10-2 with TRBJ2-1; 9 bases agree with TRBD1. The CDR3 extends over 14 amino acids. V trimming: 5 bases; J trimming: 6 bases; junction bases outside the gene matches: 5. Germline-derived CDR1 and CDR2 are WSHSY and SAAADI.

J is TRBJ2-7 and V is TRBV5-5; no firm D call. CDR3 length: 16 residues. The germline CDR1 and CDR2 sequences are SGHKS and YYEKEE (reference sequence). V lost 3 bases, J lost 1 base, and 17 bases lay in between. As DNA, the CDR3 is TGTGCCAGCAGCTGGATCGCCGCGACTGTGTCCTACGAGCAGTACTTC. Protein product: CASSWIAATVSYEQYF.

This chain uses TRBV3-1 with TRBJ2-7, with D maybe TRBD2 (5 bases). This CDR3 comprises 12 residues. CDR1 and CDR2 (germline): LGHDT, YNNKEL (reference sequence). V was trimmed by 5 bases and J by 6 bases, leaving 11 bases between them. CDR3 region: CASSFIASEQYF. CDR3 in DNA: TGTGCCAGCAGCTTTATAGCGTCCGAGCAGTACTTC.

This clone qualifies as medium-sized. V gene TRBV3-1 combines with J gene TRBJ2-5; no firm D call. Germline V CDR1 and CDR2: LGHDT, YNNKEL (reference sequence). Trimming shortened V by 0 bases and J by 5 bases, and 4 bases separated the two germline ends. CDR3 length: 12 amino acids. For the CDR3, the DNA is TGTGCCAGCAGCCAAGAATGGGAGACCCAGTACTTC. Translating gives CASSQEWETQYF.

The chain links TRBV4-1 to TRBJ1-1; D is unresolved. The germline V gene has CDR1 MGHRA and CDR2 YSYEKL. The CDR3 extends over 14 amino acids. The germline V and J ends were trimmed by 1 base and 1 base, with 7 bases remaining between them. The CDR3 bases are TGCGCCAGCAGCCAAGTTGATTGGAACACTGAAGCTTTCTTT. Residues: CASSQVDWNTEAFF.

This clone was observed many times. The chain joins TRBV6-1 to TRBJ2-7; 9 bases align to TRBD1. Per germline, CDR1 MNHNS and CDR2 SASEGT. This CDR3 spans 14 amino acids. The ends lost 6 bases at V and 2 bases at J; junction bases unmatched: 5. The CDR3 region is CASSRQGGTYEQYF. DNA of the CDR3: TGTGCCAGCAGCCGACAGGGGGGCACCTACGAGCAGTACTTC.

The chain has TRBV7-8 and TRBJ2-1, with D perhaps being TRBD1 or TRBD2 (5 bases each). V lost 6 bases and J lost 0, with 12 bases in between. Germline V gene data show CDR1 as SGHVS and CDR2 as FQNEAQ. This CDR3 is 15 amino acids long. The CDR3 region is CASRPLGDSYNEQFF. CDR3 in DNA: TGTGCCAGCAGACCACTGGGGGACTCCTACAATGAGCAGTTCTTC.

This clone was counted ten times or more. The V gene is TRBV7-2, the J gene TRBJ2-3; D perhaps matches TRBD2 (7 bases). V lost 2 bases and J lost 8, with 23 bases in between. In germline, CDR1 is SGHTA, CDR2 FQGNSA. CDR3 length equals 17 residues. DNA of the CDR3: TGTGCCAGCAGCTTACCCTACCGGACTAGGGGGGTCCCTACGCAGTATTTT. Its translation is CASSLPYRTRGVPTQYF.

This clone was recorded at least ten times. The CDR3 region is CASILQGISPGYTF. The CDR3 nucleotides are TGTGCCAGCATTTTACAGGGGATCAGTCCGGGCTACACCTTC. The gene calls are TRBV2 and TRBJ1-2; 7 bases line up with TRBD1. The CDR3 runs 14 residues. Germline V gene data show CDR1 as SNHLY and CDR2 as FYNNEI. The V and J ends lost 7 bases and 8 bases, in that order; junction bases with no gene match: 13.

A remark on this clone: This clone may be a read error of a much larger clone one base away. The rearrangement uses TRBV3-1 and TRBJ2-5; TRBD2 agrees at 10 bases. The CDR3 is 15 residues long. The ends lost 7 bases at V and 4 bases at J; junction bases unmatched: 9. Germline-derived CDR1 and CDR2 are LGHDT and YNNKEL (reference sequence). The CDR3 sequence: CASIQRVAGGETQYF. CDR3 bases: TGTGCCAGCATCCAGAGGGTAGCGGGGGGAGAGACCCAGTACTTC.

Relative to its sample, this clone is medium-sized. The chain carries TRBV6-4 and TRBJ1-6; TRBD1 might be the D (5 bases). This CDR3 is built from 17 residues. CDR1 MRHNA and CDR2 SNTAGT come from the germline V gene. Trimming left V 10 bases short and J 9 bases short, with 28 bases between. The CDR3: CANRNQGRRDGCSPLHF. The CDR3 DNA sequence: TGTGCCAACCGAAATCAGGGAAGGAGGGATGGGTGTTCACCCCTCCACTTT.

J is TRBJ1-3 and V is TRBV11-2, with a weak D call TRBD1 (5 bases). Germline CDR1 and CDR2: SGHAT and FQNNGV. Trimming removed 5 bases from V and 4 bases from J, with 18 bases in between. This CDR3 is built from 16 residues. CDR3 DNA: TGTGCCAGCAGCCTGGGACGCGGGGTGGCGGGAAACACCATATATTTT. Its translation: CASSLGRGVAGNTIYF.

This clone was observed a few times. The chain links TRBV4-2 to TRBJ2-5, with a tentative D call TRBD2 (5 bases). CDR3 length equals 17 residues. Trimming cost V 4 bases and J 4 bases, with 22 bases left between them. Germline V gene data show CDR1 as LGHNA and CDR2 as YNFKEQ. The CDR3 loop reads CASSPLGGGPRGETQYF. DNA for the CDR3: TGTGCCAGCAGCCCCCTAGGCGGAGGCCCCCGAGGAGAGACCCAGTACTTC.

This clone was counted between two and nine times. The V and J genes are TRBV6-1 and TRBJ1-2, with D maybe TRBD1 (6 bases). Trimming shortened V by 11 bases and J by 8 bases, and 18 bases separated the two germline ends. In germline, CDR1 is MNHNS, CDR2 SASEGT. This CDR3 contains 12 residues. The chain's CDR3 is CAATTGIGGYTF. CDR3 DNA sequence: TGTGCCGCGACGACAGGAATCGGCGGCTACACCTTC.

This clone was detected many times. This chain links TRBV7-2 with TRBJ2-6; D is undetermined. The germline V and J ends were trimmed by 5 bases and 0 bases, with 5 bases remaining between them. Germline V gene sequence: CDR1 SGHTA, CDR2 FQGNSA. The CDR3 sequence is 14 residues long. The CDR3 nucleotides read TGTGCCAGCAGCCGGATCTCTGGGGCCAACGTCCTGACTTTC. This translates into CASSRISGANVLTF.

This clone is labeled medium-sized (0.01 to 0.1%). The chain combines TRBV6-1 with TRBJ2-7, with 8 bases fitting TRBD1. Germline V lookup: CDR1 MNHNS, CDR2 SASEGT. The CDR3 covers 13 residues. The V segment lost 5 bases and the J segment 3 bases; nucleotides outside the gene matches: 3. CDR3 region: CASSKQGVYEQYF. The CDR3 DNA is TGTGCCAGCAGTAAACAGGGGGTCTACGAGCAGTACTTC.

This clone was detected many times. The chain recombines TRBV3-1 with TRBJ1-2, with TRBD1 as a possible D gene (6 bases). This CDR3 has 16 amino acids. V lost 3 bases, J lost 4 bases, and 18 bases lay in between. From germline, CDR1 is LGHDT and CDR2 YNNKEL (reference sequence). In DNA form, the CDR3 reads TGTGCCAGCAGCCACTATACCGTCAGGGGCGGCTATGGCTACACCTTC. It encodes CASSHYTVRGGYGYTF.

This clone has ten or more counts. The rearrangement uses TRBV2 and TRBJ1-2; the D gene is possibly TRBD1 (6 bases). V was pared by 4 bases and J by 4 bases, with 16 bases between. Germline loops: CDR1 SNHLY, CDR2 FYNNEI. The CDR3 length is 15 residues. CDR3 sequence: CASSVLSGTPYGYTF. In DNA, the CDR3 is TGTGCCAGCAGTGTTTTAAGTGGGACACCCTATGGCTACACCTTC.

This clone occurred many times. V usage is TRBV6-1 and J usage is TRBJ1-5; a weak D match, TRBD1 (5 bases). This CDR3 contains 15 residues. Deletions cut 5 bases from V and 1 base from J, with 12 bases between. Germline V gene sequence: CDR1 MNHNS, CDR2 SASEGT. In DNA form, the CDR3 reads TGTGCCAGCAGTCCGTCAAGGGGAAGCAATCAGCCCCAGCATTTT. As protein: CASSPSRGSNQPQHF.

This clone has a handful of counts. V and J are TRBV15 and TRBJ2-1; D might be TRBD2 (5 bases). V was trimmed by 0 bases and J by 5 bases, leaving 14 bases between them. Germline CDR1 reads LNHNV; CDR2 reads YYDKDF (reference sequence). This CDR3 has 16 residues. Here the CDR3 DNA reads TGTGCCACCAGCAGAGATAATTTGAGGGAAGACAATGAGCAGTTCTTC. Translation gives CATSRDNLREDNEQFF.